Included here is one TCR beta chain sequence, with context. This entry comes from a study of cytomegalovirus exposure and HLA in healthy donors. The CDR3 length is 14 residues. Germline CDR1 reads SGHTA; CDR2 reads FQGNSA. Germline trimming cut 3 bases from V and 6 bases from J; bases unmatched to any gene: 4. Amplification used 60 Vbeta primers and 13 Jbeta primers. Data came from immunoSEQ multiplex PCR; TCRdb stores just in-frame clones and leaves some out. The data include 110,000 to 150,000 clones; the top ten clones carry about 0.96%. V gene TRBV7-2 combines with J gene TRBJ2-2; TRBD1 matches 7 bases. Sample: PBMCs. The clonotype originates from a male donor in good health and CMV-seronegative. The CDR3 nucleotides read TGTGCCAGCAGCTTCAGACAGGGCTCCGGGGAGCTGTTTTTT. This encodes CASSFRQGSGELFF.